Each of the 4 T cell receptor beta chains below was sequenced from the same sample in a study of CD8 T cell repertoires and HIV-1 epitope variants. Sequencing used immunoSEQ multiplex PCR; TCRdb keeps in-frame clones, though not all of them. The sample carries roughly 7,900 clones, around 65% recorded once. For these receptors, no antigen is known. Sequencing was performed on cultured CD8+ T cells derived from PBMCs. The receptors come from a male donor with HIV.

CDR3 sequence: CASSPTSTDTQYF. CDR3 nucleotide sequence: TGTGCCAGCAGCCCCACTAGCACAGATACGCAGTATTTT. The rearrangement joins TRBV5-4 to TRBJ2-3; the D is unclear. V lost 4 bases and J lost 0, with 6 bases in between. The CDR3 is made up of 13 amino acids. Germline V lookup: CDR1 SGHNT, CDR2 YYREEE (reference sequence).

This sequence joins TRBV10-2 and TRBJ2-7; D may be TRBD2 (5 bases). The ends were cut back, 6 bases at V and 3 bases at J, with 6 bases in the middle. Germline V gene lookup returns CDR1 WSHSY and CDR2 SAAADI. The CDR3 runs 11 residues. CDR3 sequence (DNA): TGCGCCAGCAGCGAGGGCTACGAGCAGTACTTC. This encodes CASSEGYEQYF.

The chain uses TRBV30 and TRBJ2-1; TRBD2 matches 9 bases. From germline, CDR1 is GTSNPN and CDR2 SVGIG (reference sequence). The CDR3 has 14 amino acids. Losses at the gene ends were 3 bases for V and 8 bases for J; bases not matched to a gene: 8. The chain's CDR3 is CAWREPGLAHEQFF. CDR3 sequence (DNA): TGTGCCTGGAGGGAACCGGGACTAGCTCATGAGCAGTTCTTC.

This clone has just a few counts. The chain recombines TRBV30 with TRBJ2-7; D is ambiguous. The CDR3 runs 12 residues. Per germline, CDR1 GTSNPN and CDR2 SVGIG (reference sequence). Trimming stripped 1 base from V and 7 bases from J, with 11 bases between. The CDR3 loop reads CAWSAPPREQYF. CDR3 DNA: TGTGCCTGGAGTGCACCCCCTAGGGAGCAGTACTTC. The variable domain in full, with the rest retrieved from reference TRBV30 and TRBJ2-7, is SQTIHQWPATLVQPVGSPLSLECTVEGTSNPNLYWYRQAAGRGLQLLFYSVGIGQISSEVPQNLSASRPQDRQFILSSKKLLLSDSGFYLCAWSAPPREQYFGPGTRLTVT.